This T cell receptor (beta chain) was sequenced during a study of human T cells and chemical hapten exposure. Study-level information: Patients were mainly female, each with alopecia areata, totalis or universalis.

TCRdb reprocessed the RACE reads with MiXCR, giving one entry per CDR3 protein. The data contain about 120,000 distinct CDR3 sequences, 9% to 13% of them singletons. Time point indicated: patch test 1, 2 weeks after DPC sensitization. Documented treatment: therapeutic diphenylcyclopropenone sensitization with weekly scalp DPC. Donation of samples came from alopecia patients who were 18 to 70 years old and suitable for DPC. In germline, CDR1 is SQVTM, CDR2 ANQGSEA. V lost 0 bases and J lost 2, with 7 bases in between. The CDR3 loop spans 13 amino acids. Study-level points and caveats: Expanded TCRs grouped into significantly more large CDR3 similarity clusters than controls produced.

Concerning this clonotype itself: Its specificity is unknown.

The source is a woman between 45 and 65 years old with alopecia areata. Some clones in this sample may be carry-over from other donors' samples. The gene calls are TRBV29-1 and TRBJ1-1; D is uncertain. Sequencing used whole blood, obtained in connection with sensitization to the hapten diphenylcyclopropenone (DPC). As DNA, the CDR3 is TGCAGCGTTGAAGATCTCCCTAACACTGAAGCTTTCTTT. The encoded protein is CSVEDLPNTEAFF.